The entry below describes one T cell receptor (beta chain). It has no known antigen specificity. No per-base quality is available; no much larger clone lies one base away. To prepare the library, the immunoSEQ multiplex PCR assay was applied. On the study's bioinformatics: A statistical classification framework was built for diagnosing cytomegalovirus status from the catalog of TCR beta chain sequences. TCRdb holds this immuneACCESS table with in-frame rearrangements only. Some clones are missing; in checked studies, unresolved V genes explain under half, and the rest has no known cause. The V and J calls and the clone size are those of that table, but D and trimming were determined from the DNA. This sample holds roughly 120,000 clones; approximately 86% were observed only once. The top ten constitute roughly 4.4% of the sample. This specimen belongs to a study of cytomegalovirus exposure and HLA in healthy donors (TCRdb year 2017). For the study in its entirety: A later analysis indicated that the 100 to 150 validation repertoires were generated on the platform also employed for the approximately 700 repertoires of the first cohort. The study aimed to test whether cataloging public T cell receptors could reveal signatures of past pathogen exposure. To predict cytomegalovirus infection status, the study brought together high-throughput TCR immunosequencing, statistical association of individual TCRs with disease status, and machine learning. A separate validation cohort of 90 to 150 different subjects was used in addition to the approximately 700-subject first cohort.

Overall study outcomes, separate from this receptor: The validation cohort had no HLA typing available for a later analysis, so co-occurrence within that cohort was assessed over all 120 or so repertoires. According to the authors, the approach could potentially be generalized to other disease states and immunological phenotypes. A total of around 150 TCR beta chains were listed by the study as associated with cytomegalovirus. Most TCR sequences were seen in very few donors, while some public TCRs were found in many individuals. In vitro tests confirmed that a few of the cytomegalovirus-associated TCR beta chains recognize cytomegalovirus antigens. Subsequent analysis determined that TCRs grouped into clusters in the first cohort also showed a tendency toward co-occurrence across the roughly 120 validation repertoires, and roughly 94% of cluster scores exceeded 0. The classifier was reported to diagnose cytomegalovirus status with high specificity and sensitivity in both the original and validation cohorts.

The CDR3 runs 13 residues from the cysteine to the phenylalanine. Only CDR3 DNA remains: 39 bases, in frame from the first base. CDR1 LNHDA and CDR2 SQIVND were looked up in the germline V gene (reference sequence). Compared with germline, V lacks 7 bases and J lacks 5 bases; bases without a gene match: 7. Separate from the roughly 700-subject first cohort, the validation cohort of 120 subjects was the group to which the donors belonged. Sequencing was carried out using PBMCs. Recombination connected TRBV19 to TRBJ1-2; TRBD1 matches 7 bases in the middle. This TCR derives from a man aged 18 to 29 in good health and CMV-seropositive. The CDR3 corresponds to CASKTTGDYGYTF. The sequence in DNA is TGTGCCAGTAAGACCACAGGGGATTATGGCTACACCTTC.